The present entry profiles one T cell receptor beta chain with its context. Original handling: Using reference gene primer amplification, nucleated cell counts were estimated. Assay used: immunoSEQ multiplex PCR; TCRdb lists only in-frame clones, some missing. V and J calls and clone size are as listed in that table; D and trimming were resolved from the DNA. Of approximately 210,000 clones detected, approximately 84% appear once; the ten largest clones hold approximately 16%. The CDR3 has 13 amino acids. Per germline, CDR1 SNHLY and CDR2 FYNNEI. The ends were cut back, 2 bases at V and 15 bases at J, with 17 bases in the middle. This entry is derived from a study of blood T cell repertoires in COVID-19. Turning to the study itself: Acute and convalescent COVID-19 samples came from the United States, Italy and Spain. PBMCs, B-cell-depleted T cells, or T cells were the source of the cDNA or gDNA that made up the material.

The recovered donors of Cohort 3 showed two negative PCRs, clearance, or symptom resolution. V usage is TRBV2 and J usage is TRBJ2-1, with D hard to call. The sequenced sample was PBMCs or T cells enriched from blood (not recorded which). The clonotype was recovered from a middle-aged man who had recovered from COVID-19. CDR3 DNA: TGTGCCAGCAGTGAAAGACCCGGAAGGATAGCGTTCTTC. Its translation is CASSERPGRIAFF.